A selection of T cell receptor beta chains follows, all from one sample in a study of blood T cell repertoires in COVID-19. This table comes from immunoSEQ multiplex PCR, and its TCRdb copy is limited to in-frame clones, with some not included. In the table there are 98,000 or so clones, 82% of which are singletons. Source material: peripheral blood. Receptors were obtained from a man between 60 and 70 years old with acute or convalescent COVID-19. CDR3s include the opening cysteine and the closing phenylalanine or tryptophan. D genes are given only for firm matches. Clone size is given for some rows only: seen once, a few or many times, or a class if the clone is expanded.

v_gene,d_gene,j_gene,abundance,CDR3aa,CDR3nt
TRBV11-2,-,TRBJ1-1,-,CASTLILNTEAFF,TGTGCCAGCACCCTTATCCTGAACACTGAAGCTTTCTTT
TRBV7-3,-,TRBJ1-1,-,CASSLGQNTEAFF,TGTGCCAGCAGCTTAGGACAGAACACTGAAGCTTTCTTT
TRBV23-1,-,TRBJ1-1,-,CASTRQDYMNTEAFF,TGCGCCAGCACCCGACAGGATTACATGAACACTGAAGCTTTCTTT
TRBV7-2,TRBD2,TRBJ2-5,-,CASSLTGGETQYF,TGTGCCAGCAGCTTAACCGGGGGGGAGACCCAGTACTTC
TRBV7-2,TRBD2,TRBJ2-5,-,CASSRRASGQETQYF,TGTGCCAGCAGCCGGCGGGCTAGCGGTCAAGAGACCCAGTACTTC
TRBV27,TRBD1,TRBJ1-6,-,CASSFRGEGSPLHF,TGTGCCAGCAGTTTCAGGGGGGAAGGTTCACCCCTCCACTTT
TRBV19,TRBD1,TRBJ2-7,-,CASSPGTGGNEQYF,TGTGCCAGTAGTCCCGGGACAGGTGGCAACGAGCAGTACTTC
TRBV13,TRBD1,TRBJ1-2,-,CASSSGITGAYGYTF,TGTGCCAGCAGCTCTGGCATAACAGGGGCCTATGGCTACACCTTC
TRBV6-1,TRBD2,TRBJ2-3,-,CASSERIRGLAGRRSSTDTQYF,TGTGCCAGCAGTGAAAGAATCCGGGGACTAGCGGGGAGACGTTCTAGCACAGATACGCAGTATTTT
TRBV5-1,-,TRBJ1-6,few,CASSLAEANSPLHF,TGCGCCAGCAGCTTGGCCGAGGCGAATTCACCCCTCCACTTT
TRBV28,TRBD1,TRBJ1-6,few,CASSLYPVQGSHNSPLHF,TGTGCCAGCAGTTTATATCCCGTACAGGGGTCCCATAATTCACCCCTCCACTTT
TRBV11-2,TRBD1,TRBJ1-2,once,CASSHPTGRGYGYTF,TGTGCCAGCAGCCACCCGACCGGCAGGGGGTATGGCTACACCTTC
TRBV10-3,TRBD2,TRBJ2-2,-,CAIRAGGSTGELFF,TGTGCCATACGAGCGGGAGGGAGCACCGGGGAGCTGTTTTTT
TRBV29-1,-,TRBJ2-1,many,CSVEEVGRNIYNEQFF,TGCAGCGTTGAAGAGGTAGGGAGGAACATCTACAATGAGCAGTTCTTC
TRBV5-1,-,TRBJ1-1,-,CASSLEGSNTEAFF,TGCGCCAGCAGCCTCGAGGGTTCGAACACTGAAGCTTTCTTT
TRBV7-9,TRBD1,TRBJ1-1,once,CASTVQGAVVEAFF,TGTGCCAGCACGGTACAGGGGGCTGTGGTTGAAGCTTTCTTT
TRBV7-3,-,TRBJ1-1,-,CASSHEPRGVAPNTEAFF,TGTGCCAGCAGTCATGAACCCCGGGGGGTAGCCCCGAACACTGAAGCTTTCTTT
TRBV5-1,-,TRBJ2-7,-,CASSLDSTYEQYF,TGCGCCAGCAGCTTGGACAGCACCTACGAGCAGTACTTC
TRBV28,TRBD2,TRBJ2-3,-,CASSLLAGGPISTDTQYF,TGTGCCAGCAGTTTGCTAGCGGGAGGGCCAATTAGCACAGATACGCAGTATTTT
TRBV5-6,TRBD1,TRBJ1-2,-,CASSSTGEVGYTF,TGTGCCAGCAGCTCGACAGGGGAAGTTGGCTACACCTTC
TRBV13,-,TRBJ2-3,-,CASSLTRTDTQYF,TGTGCCAGCAGCTTAACGAGGACAGATACGCAGTATTTT
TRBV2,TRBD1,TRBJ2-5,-,CASSRQGTEETQYF,TGTGCCAGCAGTCGCCAGGGGACAGAAGAGACCCAGTACTTC
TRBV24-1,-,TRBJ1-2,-,CATSDSGHGYTF,TGTGCCACCTCCGATTCGGGTCATGGCTACACCTTC
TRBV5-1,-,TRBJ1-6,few,CASSLAEHNSPLHF,TGCGCCAGCAGCTTGGCGGAGCATAATTCACCCCTCCACTTT
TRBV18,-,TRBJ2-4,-,CASSQAIVAKNIQYF,TGTGCCAGCTCCCAGGCTATTGTAGCCAAAAACATTCAGTACTTC
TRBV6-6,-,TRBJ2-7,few,CASSPRGDSSYEQYF,TGTGCCAGCAGCCCTAGGGGGGACAGCTCCTACGAGCAGTACTTC
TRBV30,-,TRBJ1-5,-,CAWSAGLTGQPQHF,TGTGCCTGGAGTGCCGGACTGACGGGACAGCCCCAGCATTTT
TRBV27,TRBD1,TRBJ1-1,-,CASRATGVSTEAFF,TGTGCCAGCAGAGCAACAGGGGTGAGCACTGAAGCTTTCTTT
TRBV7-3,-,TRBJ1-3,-,CASSLGGGNTIYF,TGTGCCAGCAGCTTAGGAGGTGGAAACACCATATATTTT
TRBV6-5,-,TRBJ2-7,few,CASSYSNQGSYEQYF,TGTGCCAGCAGTTACTCGAACCAGGGCTCCTACGAGCAGTACTTC
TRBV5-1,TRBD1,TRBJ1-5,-,CASSPDRSNQPQHF,TGCGCCAGCAGCCCGGACAGGAGCAATCAGCCCCAGCATTTT
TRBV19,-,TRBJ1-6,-,CASRTEGLGSPLHF,TGTGCCAGTAGAACGGAGGGGCTGGGGTCACCCCTCCACTTT
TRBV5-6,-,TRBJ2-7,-,CASSWARPTYEQYF,TGTGCCAGCAGTTGGGCTCGACCCACCTACGAGCAGTACTTC
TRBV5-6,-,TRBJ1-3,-,CASSLRSSGNTIYF,TGTGCCAGCAGCTTAAGGAGCTCTGGAAACACCATATATTTT
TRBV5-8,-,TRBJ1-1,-,CASNSGTWGTEAFF,TGTGCCAGCAACTCGGGGACATGGGGGACTGAAGCTTTCTTT
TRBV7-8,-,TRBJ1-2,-,CASSLGGSNYGYTF,TGTGCCAGCAGCTTGGGGGGGTCCAACTATGGCTACACCTTC
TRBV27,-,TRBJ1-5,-,CASSLQGPNQPQHF,TGTGCCAGCAGTTTACAGGGGCCCAATCAGCCCCAGCATTTT
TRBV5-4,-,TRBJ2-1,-,CASSLGQSSYNEQFF,TGTGCCAGCAGCTTGGGACAGAGCTCCTACAATGAGCAGTTCTTC
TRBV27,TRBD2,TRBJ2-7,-,CASSFSGRRYEQYF,TGTGCCAGCAGTTTTAGCGGGAGACGGTACGAGCAGTACTTC
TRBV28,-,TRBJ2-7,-,CASSYPPLAGTSYEQYF,TGTGCCAGCAGTTACCCCCCTCTTGCGGGAACCTCCTACGAGCAGTACTTC
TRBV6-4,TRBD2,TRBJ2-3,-,CASSASGVPADTQYF,TGTGCCAGCAGTGCTAGCGGGGTCCCCGCAGATACGCAGTATTTT
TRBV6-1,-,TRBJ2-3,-,CASSEGGAGTDTQYF,TGTGCCAGCAGTGAAGGGGGTGCAGGGACAGATACGCAGTATTTT
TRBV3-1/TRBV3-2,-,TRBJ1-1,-,CASSRTEYTEAFF,TGTGCCAGCAGCCGGACAGAATACACTGAAGCTTTCTTT
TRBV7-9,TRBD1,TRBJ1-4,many,CASSRDSGNEKLFF,TGTGCCAGCAGCCGGGACAGTGGAAATGAAAAACTGTTTTTT
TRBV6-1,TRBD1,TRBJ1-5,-,CASSDLYPPATGQPQHF,TGTGCCAGCAGTGATTTATACCCCCCCGCGACAGGGCAGCCCCAGCATTTT
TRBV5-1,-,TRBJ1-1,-,CASSVPQGNTEAFF,TGCGCCAGCAGCGTCCCACAGGGTAACACTGAAGCTTTCTTT
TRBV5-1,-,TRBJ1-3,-,CASSGGTSGNTIYF,TGCGCCAGCAGCGGGGGGACCTCTGGAAACACCATATATTTT
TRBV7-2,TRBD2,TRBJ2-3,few,CASSPRLAGRDTQYF,TGTGCCAGCAGCCCCCGACTAGCGGGCAGGGATACGCAGTATTTT
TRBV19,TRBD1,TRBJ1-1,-,CASSATRGMNTEAFF,TGTGCCAGTAGTGCAACCAGGGGGATGAACACTGAAGCTTTCTTT
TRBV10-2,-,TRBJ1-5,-,CASSESERSQPQHF,TGCGCCAGCAGTGAGTCTGAAAGGAGTCAGCCCCAGCATTTT
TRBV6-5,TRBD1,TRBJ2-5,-,CASSFSGTGVRETQYF,TGTGCCAGCAGTTTCTCCGGGACAGGGGTTCGAGAGACCCAGTACTTC
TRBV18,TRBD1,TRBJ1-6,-,CASSPTQGSNSPLHF,TGTGCCAGCTCACCCACACAGGGGAGTAATTCACCCCTCCACTTT
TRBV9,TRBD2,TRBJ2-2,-,CASSVRGLAGGETGELFF,TGTGCCAGCAGCGTAAGGGGACTAGCGGGAGGTGAGACCGGGGAGCTGTTTTTT
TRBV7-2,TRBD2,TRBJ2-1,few,CASSPLASGREQFF,TGTGCCAGCAGCCCCCTTGCTAGCGGGAGAGAGCAGTTCTTC
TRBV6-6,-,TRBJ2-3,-,CASSPTGYTDTQYF,TGTGCCAGCAGCCCTACAGGGTACACAGATACGCAGTATTTT